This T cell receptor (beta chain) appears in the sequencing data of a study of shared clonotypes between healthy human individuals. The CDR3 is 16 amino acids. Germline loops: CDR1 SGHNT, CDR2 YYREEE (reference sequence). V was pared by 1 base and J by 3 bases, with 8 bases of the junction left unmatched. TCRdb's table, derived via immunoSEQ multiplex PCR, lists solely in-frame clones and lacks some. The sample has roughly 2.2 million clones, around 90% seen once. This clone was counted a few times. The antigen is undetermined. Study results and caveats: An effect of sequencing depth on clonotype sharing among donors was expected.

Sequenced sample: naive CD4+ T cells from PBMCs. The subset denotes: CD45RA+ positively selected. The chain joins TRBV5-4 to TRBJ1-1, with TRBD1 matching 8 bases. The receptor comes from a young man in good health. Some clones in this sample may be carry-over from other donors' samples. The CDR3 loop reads CASSLRVRQGYTEAFF. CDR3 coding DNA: TGTGCCAGCAGCTTGAGGGTACGACAGGGGTACACTGAAGCTTTCTTT.